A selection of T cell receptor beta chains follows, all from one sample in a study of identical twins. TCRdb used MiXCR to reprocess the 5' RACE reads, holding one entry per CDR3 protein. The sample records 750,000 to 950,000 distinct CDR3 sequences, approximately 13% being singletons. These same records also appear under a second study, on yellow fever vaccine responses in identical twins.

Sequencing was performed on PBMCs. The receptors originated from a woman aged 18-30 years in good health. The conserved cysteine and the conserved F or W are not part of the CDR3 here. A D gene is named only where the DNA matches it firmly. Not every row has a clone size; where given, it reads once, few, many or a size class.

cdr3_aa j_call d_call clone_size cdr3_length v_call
ASSLLRGLAEDEQY TRBJ2-7 - few 14 TRBV12-3/TRBV12-4
ASSHWTSGSTDTQY TRBJ2-3 TRBD2 - 14 TRBV5-5
SAEQGPNSPLH TRBJ1-6 TRBD1 few 11 TRBV20-1
ASSSGLSGRNHEQY TRBJ2-7 TRBD2 - 14 TRBV7-9
ASSPTEGSYGYT TRBJ1-2 - - 12 TRBV9
ASEGTGFGEQY TRBJ2-7 TRBD1 - 11 TRBV6-1
ASSLEFSGLWDTQY TRBJ2-3 TRBD2 - 14 TRBV5-6
ASSPKGSGSLVETQY TRBJ2-5 TRBD2 few 15 TRBV4-1
ASSFVGLAEAQY TRBJ2-5 TRBD2 few 12 TRBV28
ATSSFEQSSNQPQH TRBJ1-5 - - 14 TRBV15
ASSLVLASYNEQF TRBJ2-1 - - 13 TRBV28